This TCR beta chain was identified in a study of blood T cell repertoires in COVID-19. Study-level background: PBMCs, B-cell-depleted T cells, or T cells provided the cDNA or gDNA that made up the material.

The authors' processing: Reference gene primer amplification gave estimated nucleated cell counts. Sequencing was performed with immunoSEQ multiplex PCR; in TCRdb, only in-frame clones are kept and a portion is missing. V, J and clone size were drawn from that table, and D and trimming were deduced from the DNA. The sample comprises 70,000 or so clones, roughly 91% of which are singletons, and less than 0.65% rests with the top ten. Source material: peripheral blood. The source of this sequence is a man aged 55-75 years with acute or convalescent COVID-19.

The CDR3, as DNA: TGTGCCAGCAGCGGGGACAGGGGGCTCTTAGATACGCAGTATTTT. It is translated as CASSGDRGLLDTQYF. V and J are TRBV7-2 and TRBJ2-3, with 12 bases matching TRBD1. V gave up 5 bases and J gave up 5 bases; unmatched junction bases: 5. Per germline, CDR1 SGHTA and CDR2 FQGNSA. The CDR3 has 15 residues.